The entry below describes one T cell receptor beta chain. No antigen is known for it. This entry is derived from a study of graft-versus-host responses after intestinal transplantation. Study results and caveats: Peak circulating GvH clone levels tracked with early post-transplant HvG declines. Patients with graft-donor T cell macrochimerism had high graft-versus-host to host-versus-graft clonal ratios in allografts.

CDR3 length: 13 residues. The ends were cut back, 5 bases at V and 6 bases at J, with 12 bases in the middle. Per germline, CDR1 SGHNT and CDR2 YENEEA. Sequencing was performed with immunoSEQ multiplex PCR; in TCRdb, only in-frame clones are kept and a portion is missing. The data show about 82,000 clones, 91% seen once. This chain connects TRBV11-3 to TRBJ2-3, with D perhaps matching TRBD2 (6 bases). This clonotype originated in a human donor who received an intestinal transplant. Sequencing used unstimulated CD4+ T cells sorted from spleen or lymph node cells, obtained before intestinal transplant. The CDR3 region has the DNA TGTGCCAGCAGCCAACGACTAGGTGATACGCAGTATTTT. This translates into CASSQRLGDTQYF.